The source of this T cell receptor (beta chain) is a study of T cells in Graves' hyperthyroidism and ophthalmopathy. Points from the study as a whole: Most expanded thyroid clonotypes above 0.001 recurred in blood.

Recently diagnosed hyperthyroidism of less than 2 months' duration affected patients aged 18 to 65. Orbital computed tomography, thyroid ultrasound, serum thyroxine and TRAb, and clinical symptoms together informed the diagnoses. Authors of the study amplified TCR beta CDR3 regions from RNA transcripts. RT-PCR in the first round (using the HTBI primer set) targeted the TCR CDR3. TCRdb ran MiXCR on the multiplex PCR reads and lists one entry per CDR3 protein. Of under 200,000 distinct CDR3 sequences listed, 9.4% are singletons. With respect to this clonotype: Its antigen remains unknown.

Germline loops: CDR1 SGHTA, CDR2 FQGTGA. J lost 1 base, V lost 5 bases, and 6 bases had no gene match. The length of the CDR3 is 16 residues. The clonotype was recovered from a young woman with Graves' hyperthyroidism that later progressed to Graves' ophthalmopathy. This sequence joins TRBV7-3 and TRBJ2-5, with 11 bases aligning to TRBD2. The sequenced sample consisted of blood. The CDR3 DNA reads as TGTGCCAGCAGCCCTAGCGGGAGGTCTACCCAAGAGACCCAGTACTTC. It codes for CASSPSGRSTQETQYF.